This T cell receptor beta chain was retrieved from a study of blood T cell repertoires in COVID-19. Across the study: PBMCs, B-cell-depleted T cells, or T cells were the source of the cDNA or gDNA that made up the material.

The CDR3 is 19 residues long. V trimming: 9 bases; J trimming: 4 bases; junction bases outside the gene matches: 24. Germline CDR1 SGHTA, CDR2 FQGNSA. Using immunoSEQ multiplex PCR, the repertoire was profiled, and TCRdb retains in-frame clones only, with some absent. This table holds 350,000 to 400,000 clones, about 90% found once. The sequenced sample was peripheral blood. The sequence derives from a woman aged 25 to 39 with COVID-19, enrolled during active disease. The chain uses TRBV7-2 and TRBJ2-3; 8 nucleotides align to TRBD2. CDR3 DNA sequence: TGTGCCAGTGCGCGCCCCGGAACGGGAGGGGTCGGGGTAGCAGATACGCAGTATTTT. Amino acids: CASARPGTGGVGVADTQYF.